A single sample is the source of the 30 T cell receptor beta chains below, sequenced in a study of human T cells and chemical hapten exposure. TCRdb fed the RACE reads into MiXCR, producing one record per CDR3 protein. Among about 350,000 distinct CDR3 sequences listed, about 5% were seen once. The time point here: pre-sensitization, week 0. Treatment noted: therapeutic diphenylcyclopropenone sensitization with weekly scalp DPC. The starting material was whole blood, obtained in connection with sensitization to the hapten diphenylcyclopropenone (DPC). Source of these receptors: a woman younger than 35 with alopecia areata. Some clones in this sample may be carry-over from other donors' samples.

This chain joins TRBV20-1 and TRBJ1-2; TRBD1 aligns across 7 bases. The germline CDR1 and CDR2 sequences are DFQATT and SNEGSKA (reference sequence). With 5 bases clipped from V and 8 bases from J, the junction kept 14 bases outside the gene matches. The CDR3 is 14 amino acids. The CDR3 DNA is TGCAGTGCTTGGAGACAGGGCATTCTAAGCGGCTACACCTTC. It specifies CSAWRQGILSGYTF.

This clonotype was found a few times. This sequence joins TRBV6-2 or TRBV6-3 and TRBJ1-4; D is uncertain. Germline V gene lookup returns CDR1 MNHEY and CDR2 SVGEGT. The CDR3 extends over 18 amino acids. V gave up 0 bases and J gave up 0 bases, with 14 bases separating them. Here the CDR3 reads CASSYSNLRLTTNEKLFF. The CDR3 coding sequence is TGTGCCAGCAGTTACTCGAATCTCAGGCTAACAACTAATGAAAAACTGTTTTTT.

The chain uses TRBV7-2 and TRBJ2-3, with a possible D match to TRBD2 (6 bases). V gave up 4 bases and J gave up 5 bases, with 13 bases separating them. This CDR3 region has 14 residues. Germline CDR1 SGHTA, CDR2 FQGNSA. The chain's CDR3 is CASSSYLGGDTQYF. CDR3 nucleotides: TGTGCCAGCAGCTCTTACTTGGGGGGAGATACGCAGTATTTT.

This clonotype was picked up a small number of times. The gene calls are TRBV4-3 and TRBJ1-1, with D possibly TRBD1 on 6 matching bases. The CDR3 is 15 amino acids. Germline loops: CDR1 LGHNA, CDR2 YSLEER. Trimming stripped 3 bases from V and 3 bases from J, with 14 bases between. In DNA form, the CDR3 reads TGCGCCAGCAGCCAGGCACAGGGAGAGTACACTGAAGCTTTCTTT. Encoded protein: CASSQAQGEYTEAFF.

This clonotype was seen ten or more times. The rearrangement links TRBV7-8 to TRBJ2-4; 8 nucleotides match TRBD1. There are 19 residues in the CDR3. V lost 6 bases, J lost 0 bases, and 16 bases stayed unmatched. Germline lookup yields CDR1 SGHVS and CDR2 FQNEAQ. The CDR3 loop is CASRPGRTGFNRAKNIQYF. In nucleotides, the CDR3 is TGTGCCAGCAGGCCGGGTCGGACAGGGTTCAATCGAGCCAAAAACATTCAGTACTTC.

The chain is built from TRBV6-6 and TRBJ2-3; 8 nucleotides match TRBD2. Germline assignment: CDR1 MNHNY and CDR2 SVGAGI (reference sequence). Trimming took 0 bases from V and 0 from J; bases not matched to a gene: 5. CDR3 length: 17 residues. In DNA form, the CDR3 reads TGTGCCAGCAGTTACTCTGGTAGCGGGGCTAGCACAGATACGCAGTATTTT. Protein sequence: CASSYSGSGASTDTQYF.

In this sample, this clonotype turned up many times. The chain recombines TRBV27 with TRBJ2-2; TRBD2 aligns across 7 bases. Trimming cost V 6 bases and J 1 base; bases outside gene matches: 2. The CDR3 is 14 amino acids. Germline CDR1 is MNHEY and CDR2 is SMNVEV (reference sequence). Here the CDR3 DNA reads TGTGCCAGCAGAGCGGGACGGAACACCGGGGAGCTGTTTTTT. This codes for CASRAGRNTGELFF.

CDR3 amino acids: CASSFEALPGASTDTQYF. The CDR3 DNA follows: TGTGCCAGCAGTTTTGAGGCGCTGCCAGGGGCTAGCACAGATACGCAGTATTTT. The chain recombines TRBV12-3 or TRBV12-4 with TRBJ2-3, with a possible D match to TRBD1 (6 bases). The CDR3 spans 18 residues. Trimming left V 3 bases short and J 0 bases short, with 19 bases between.

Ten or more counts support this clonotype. The DNA of the CDR3 is TGCAGCGTTGAATATCCCGCCTCACTAGCGGGGGGCCAAATAATCTCTCCAGGAGATACGCAGTATTTT. Its translation: CSVEYPASLAGGQIISPGDTQYF. The chain is built from TRBV29-1 and TRBJ2-3, with 12 bases that match TRBD2. With 2 bases clipped from V and 5 bases from J, the junction kept 29 bases outside the gene matches. CDR3 size: 23 residues. Germline loops: CDR1 SQVTM, CDR2 ANQGSEA.

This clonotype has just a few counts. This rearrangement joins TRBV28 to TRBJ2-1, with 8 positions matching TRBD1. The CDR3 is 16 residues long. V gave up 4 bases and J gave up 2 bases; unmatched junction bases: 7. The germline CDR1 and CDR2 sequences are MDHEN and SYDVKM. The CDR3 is CASSWTGTLAYNEQFF. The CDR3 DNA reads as TGTGCCAGCAGTTGGACAGGGACATTAGCCTACAATGAGCAGTTCTTC. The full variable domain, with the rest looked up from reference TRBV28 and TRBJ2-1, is DVKVTQSSRYLVKRTGEKVFLECVQDMDHENMFWYRQDPGLGLRLIYFSYDVKMKEKGDIPEGYSVSREKKERFSLILESASTNQTSMYLCASSWTGTLAYNEQFFGPGTRLTVL.

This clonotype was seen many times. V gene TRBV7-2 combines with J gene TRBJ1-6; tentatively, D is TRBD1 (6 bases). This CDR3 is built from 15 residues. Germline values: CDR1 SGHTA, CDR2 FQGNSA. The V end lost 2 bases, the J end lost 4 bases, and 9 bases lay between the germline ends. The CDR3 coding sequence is TGTGCCAGCAGCTTACTTCAGGGGTATAATTCACCCCTCCACTTT. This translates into CASSLLQGYNSPLHF. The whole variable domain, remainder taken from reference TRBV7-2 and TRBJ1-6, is GAGVSQSPSNKVTEKGKDVELRCDPISGHTALYWYRQSLGQGLEFLIYFQGNSAPDKSGLPSDRFSAERTGGSVSTLTIQRTQQEDSAVYLCASSLLQGYNSPLHFGNGTRLTVT.

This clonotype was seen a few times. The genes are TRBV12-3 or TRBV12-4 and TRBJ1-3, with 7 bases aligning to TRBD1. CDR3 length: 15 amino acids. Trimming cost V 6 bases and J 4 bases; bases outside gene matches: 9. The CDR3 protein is CASRHKQGIGNTIYF. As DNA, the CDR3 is TGTGCCAGCAGACATAAACAGGGGATCGGAAACACCATATATTTT.

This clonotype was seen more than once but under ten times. The CDR3 is CASSEVTSLNTEAFF. The CDR3 region has the DNA TGTGCCAGCAGTGAAGTTACTTCTCTGAACACTGAAGCTTTCTTT. The V call is TRBV6-1, the J call TRBJ1-1; D is unclear. Between the trimmed V and J ends, which lost 1 base and 0 bases, there was a span of 9 bases. Germline-derived CDR1 and CDR2 are MNHNS and SASEGT. The CDR3 extends over 15 amino acids.

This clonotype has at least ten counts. The CDR3 loop reads CASSLAPGPGSYEQYF. The CDR3 nucleotides are TGCGCCAGCAGCCTCGCTCCAGGCCCCGGCTCCTACGAGCAGTACTTC. The chain uses TRBV4-3 and TRBJ2-7; D uncertain. Trimming took 4 bases from V and 0 from J, leaving 16 bases between them. This CDR3 contains 16 residues. Germline assignment: CDR1 LGHNA and CDR2 YSLEER.

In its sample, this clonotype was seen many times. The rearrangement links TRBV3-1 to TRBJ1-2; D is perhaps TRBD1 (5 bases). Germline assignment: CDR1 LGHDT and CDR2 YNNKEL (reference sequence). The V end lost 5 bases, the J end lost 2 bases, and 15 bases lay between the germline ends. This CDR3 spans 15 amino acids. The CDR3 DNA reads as TGTGCCAGCAGCACAGAGTGGGGCGTAAACTATGGCTACACCTTC. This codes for CASSTEWGVNYGYTF.

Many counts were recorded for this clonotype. This CDR3 is CASSSSSGGRYNEQFF. The CDR3 DNA sequence: TGTGCCAGCAGCTCCTCGAGCGGGGGTCGTTACAATGAGCAGTTCTTC. V gene TRBV7-2 combines with J gene TRBJ2-1, with 8 bases matching TRBD2. The CDR3 extends over 16 amino acids. The V and J ends lost 4 bases and 4 bases, in that order; junction bases with no gene match: 9. Germline assignment: CDR1 SGHTA and CDR2 FQGNSA.

The CDR3: CASSLYGGTNYGYTF. The CDR3 DNA is TGTGCCAGCAGTTTATACGGAGGAACTAACTATGGCTACACCTTC. This chain uses TRBV6-2 or TRBV6-3 with TRBJ1-2; D gene ambiguous. The CDR3 contains 15 residues. The germline gives CDR1 MNHEY, CDR2 SVGEGT. Trimming pared 4 bases from V and 0 bases from J, leaving 12 bases between.

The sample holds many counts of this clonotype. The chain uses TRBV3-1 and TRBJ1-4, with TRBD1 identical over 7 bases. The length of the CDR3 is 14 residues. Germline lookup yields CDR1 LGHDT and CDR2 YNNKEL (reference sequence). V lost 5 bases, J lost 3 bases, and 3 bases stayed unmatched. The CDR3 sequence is CASSYRGANEKLFF. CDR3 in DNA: TGTGCCAGCAGCTACAGGGGTGCTAATGAAAAACTGTTTTTT.

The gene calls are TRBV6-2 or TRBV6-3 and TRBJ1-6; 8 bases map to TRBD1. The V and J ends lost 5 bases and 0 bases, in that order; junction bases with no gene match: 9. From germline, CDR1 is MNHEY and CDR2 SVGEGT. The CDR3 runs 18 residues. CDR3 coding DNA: TGTGCCAGCAGTCACGACAGGGGTCTCAGCTCCTATAATTCACCCCTCCACTTT. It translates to CASSHDRGLSSYNSPLHF.

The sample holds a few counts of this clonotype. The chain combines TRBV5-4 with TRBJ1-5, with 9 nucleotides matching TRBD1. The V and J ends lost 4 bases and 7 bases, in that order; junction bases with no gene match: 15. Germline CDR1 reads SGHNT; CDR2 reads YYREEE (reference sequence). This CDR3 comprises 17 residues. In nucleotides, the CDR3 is TGTGCCAGCAGCCTGGGCGGACCGGGACAGGGCGGGCAGCCCCAGCATTTT. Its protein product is CASSLGGPGQGGQPQHF. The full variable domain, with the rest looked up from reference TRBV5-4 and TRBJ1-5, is ETGVTQSPTHLIKTRGQQVTLRCSSQSGHNTVSWYQQALGQGPQFIFQYYREEENGRGNFPPRFSGLQFPNYSSELNVNALELDDSALYLCASSLGGPGQGGQPQHFGDGTRLSIL.

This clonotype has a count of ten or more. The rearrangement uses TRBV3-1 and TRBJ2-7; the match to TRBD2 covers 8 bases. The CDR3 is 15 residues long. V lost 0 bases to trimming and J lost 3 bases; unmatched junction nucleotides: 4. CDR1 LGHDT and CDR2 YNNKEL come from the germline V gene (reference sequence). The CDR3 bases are TGTGCCAGCAGCCAAGATTGGCTAGCGGGCTACGAGCAGTACTTC. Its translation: CASSQDWLAGYEQYF.

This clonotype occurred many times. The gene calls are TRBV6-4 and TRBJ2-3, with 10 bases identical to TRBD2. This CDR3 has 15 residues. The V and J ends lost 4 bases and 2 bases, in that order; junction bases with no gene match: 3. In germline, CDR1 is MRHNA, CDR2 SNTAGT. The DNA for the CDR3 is TGTGCCAGCAGTGTTCTAGCGGGGGCCACAGATACGCAGTATTTT. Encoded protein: CASSVLAGATDTQYF.

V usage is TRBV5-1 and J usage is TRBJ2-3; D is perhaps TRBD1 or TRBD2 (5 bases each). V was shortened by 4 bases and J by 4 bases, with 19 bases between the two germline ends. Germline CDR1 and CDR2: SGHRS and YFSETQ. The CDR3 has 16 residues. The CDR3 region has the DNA TGCGCCAGCAGCCGTGGGACGGAGTCCCGCCCAGATACGCAGTATTTT. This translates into CASSRGTESRPDTQYF.

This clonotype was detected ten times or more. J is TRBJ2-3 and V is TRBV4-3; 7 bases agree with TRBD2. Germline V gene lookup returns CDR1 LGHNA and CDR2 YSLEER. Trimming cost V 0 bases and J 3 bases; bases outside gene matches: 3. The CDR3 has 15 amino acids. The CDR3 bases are TGCGCCAGCAGCCAAGATAGACTAGCTACAGATACGCAGTATTTT. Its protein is CASSQDRLATDTQYF.

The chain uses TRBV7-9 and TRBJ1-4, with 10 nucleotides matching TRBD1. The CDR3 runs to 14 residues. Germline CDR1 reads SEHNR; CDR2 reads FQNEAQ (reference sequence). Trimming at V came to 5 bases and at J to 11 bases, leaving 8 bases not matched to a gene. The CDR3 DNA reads TGTGCCAGCAGCCCCGCCGGGACAGGGGACAAACTGTTTTTT. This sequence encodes CASSPAGTGDKLFF.

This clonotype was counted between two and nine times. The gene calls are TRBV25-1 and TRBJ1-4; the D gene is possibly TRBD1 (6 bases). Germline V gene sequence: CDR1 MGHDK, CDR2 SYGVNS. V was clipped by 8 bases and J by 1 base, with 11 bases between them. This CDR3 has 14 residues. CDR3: CASGEGGTNEKLFF. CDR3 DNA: TGTGCCAGCGGCGAGGGGGGAACTAATGAAAAACTGTTTTTT.

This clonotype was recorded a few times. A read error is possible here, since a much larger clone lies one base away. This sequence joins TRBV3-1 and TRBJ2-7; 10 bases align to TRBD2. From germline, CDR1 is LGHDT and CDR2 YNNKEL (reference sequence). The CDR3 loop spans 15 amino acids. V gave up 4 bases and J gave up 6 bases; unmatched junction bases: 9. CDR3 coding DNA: TGTGCCAGCAGCCTTAGCGGGGGGAAACCCTTCGAGCAGTACTTC. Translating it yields CASSLSGGKPFEQYF.

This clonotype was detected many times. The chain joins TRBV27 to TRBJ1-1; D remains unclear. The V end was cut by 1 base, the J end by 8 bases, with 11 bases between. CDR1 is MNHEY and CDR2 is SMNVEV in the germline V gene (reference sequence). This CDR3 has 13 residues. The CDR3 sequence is CASSLLGVSEAFF. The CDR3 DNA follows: TGTGCCAGCAGTTTATTGGGTGTTTCAGAAGCTTTCTTT.

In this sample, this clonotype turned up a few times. Written as DNA, the CDR3 is TGTGCCAGCAGTTACTTCACGGCCGTAGGAATTGAAAAACTGTTTTTT. The encoded protein is CASSYFTAVGIEKLFF. The chain links TRBV6-6 to TRBJ1-4; D call uncertain. The ends were cut back, 1 base at V and 7 bases at J, with 16 bases in the middle. Germline assignment: CDR1 MNHNY and CDR2 SVGAGI (reference sequence). This CDR3 is 16 amino acids long.

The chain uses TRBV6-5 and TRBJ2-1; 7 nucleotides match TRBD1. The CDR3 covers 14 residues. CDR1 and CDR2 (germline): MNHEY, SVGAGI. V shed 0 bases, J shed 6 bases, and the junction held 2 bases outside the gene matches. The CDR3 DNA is TGTGCCAGCAGTTACTCGGGACAGTTCAATGAGCAGTTCTTC. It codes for CASSYSGQFNEQFF.